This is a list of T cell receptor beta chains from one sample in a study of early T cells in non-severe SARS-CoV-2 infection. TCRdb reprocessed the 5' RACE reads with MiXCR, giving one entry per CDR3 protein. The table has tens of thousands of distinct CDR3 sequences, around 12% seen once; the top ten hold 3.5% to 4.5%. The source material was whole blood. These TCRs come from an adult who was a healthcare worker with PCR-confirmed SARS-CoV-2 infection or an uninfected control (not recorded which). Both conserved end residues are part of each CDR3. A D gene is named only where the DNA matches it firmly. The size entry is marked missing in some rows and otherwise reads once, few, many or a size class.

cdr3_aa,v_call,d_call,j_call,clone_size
CASSAAAGASDTQYF,TRBV10-2,TRBD2,TRBJ2-3,few
CASSGGLVYEQFF,TRBV2,TRBD2,TRBJ2-1,many
CSARGQEGRQAFF,TRBV20-1,TRBD1,TRBJ1-1,few
CASGSNNEQFF,TRBV12-3/TRBV12-4,.,TRBJ2-1,few
CASSSPDRGGGYTF,TRBV28,TRBD1,TRBJ1-2,many
CASSEAWGSPLHF,TRBV2,.,TRBJ1-6,.
CSAAKGASEAFF,TRBV20-1,TRBD1,TRBJ1-1,.
CASSLEGSNYGYTF,TRBV5-6,.,TRBJ1-2,medium-sized
CASSLGRDNSPLHF,TRBV7-8,.,TRBJ1-6,many
CSVAADSANSPLHF,TRBV29-1,.,TRBJ1-6,.
CAIRAAGGDFLHEQFF,TRBV10-3,TRBD2,TRBJ2-1,few
CASSYSSGVYNEQFF,TRBV6-2/TRBV6-3,TRBD2,TRBJ2-1,many
CASSLDGYNEQFF,TRBV7-7,.,TRBJ2-1,many
CASSFYPRGGQTIYF,TRBV7-3,.,TRBJ1-3,few
CASSSTSTDTQYF,TRBV5-5,.,TRBJ2-3,.
CASSLAFTDTQYF,TRBV7-6,.,TRBJ2-3,many
CSVDGQGEGELFF,TRBV29-1,.,TRBJ2-2,few
CASSSSGTGTRNTDTQYF,TRBV6-2/TRBV6-3,.,TRBJ2-3,.
CASSPHAIRDRGAYTEAFF,TRBV18,TRBD1,TRBJ1-1,.
CASNRLAGVYEQYF,TRBV6-1,TRBD2,TRBJ2-7,.
CASSPRTSGNRNEQFF,TRBV7-3,TRBD2,TRBJ2-1,few
CSATSTSYEQYF,TRBV20-1,.,TRBJ2-7,.
CASSLGGSGVTQYF,TRBV7-3,.,TRBJ2-3,many
CRSYGGRAIDEQFF,TRBV20-1,TRBD2,TRBJ2-1,many
CASSSGTGGYTF,TRBV7-9,TRBD1,TRBJ1-2,.
CASSSDRTGGGSYTF,TRBV7-9,TRBD1,TRBJ1-2,few
CSVTNPGGPQKETQYF,TRBV20-1,TRBD2,TRBJ2-5,.
CASSQDRGPEKTQYF,TRBV3-1,.,TRBJ2-5,.